The sequence of this TCR beta chain was determined in a study of T cell changes during pregnancy in multiple sclerosis (dated by TCRdb to about 2019). A note on the overall study: The study looked at changes in the T cell repertoire across pregnancy in women with multiple sclerosis.

CDR1 and CDR2, looked up from the germline V gene, are SNHLY and FYNNEI. The CDR3, from cysteine to phenylalanine, totals 16 residues. CDR3 DNA only is kept here, 48 bases in frame from base 1. Compared with germline, V lacks 4 bases and J lacks 2 bases; bases without a gene match: 9. Receptor amplification or capture employed the immunoSEQ multiplex PCR assay. Not all clones reach the TCRdb copy of this immuneACCESS table, which keeps in-frame sequences only. Checked studies attribute under half of the gap to unresolved V genes and leave the rest unexplained. The sample profile shows about 32,000 clones; roughly nine tenths of them were found once. The top ten clonotypes cover under 12% of the sample. The sample holds one count of this clone. Its antigen remains unidentified. No much larger clone exists at a distance of one base, and base qualities are not known.

The sequence was obtained from a female donor with multiple sclerosis, enrolled in a pregnancy study. Here the sequenced sample was CD8+ T cells from peripheral blood mononuclear cells, taken in the second trimester of pregnancy. This chain is built from TRBV2 and TRBJ2-3; TRBD2 lines up with 7 middle nucleotides. The CDR3: CASSGGLAEPTDTQYF. Here is the DNA: TGTGCCAGCAGTGGCGGCCTAGCGGAGCCCACAGATACGCAGTATTTT.